Each of the 22 T cell receptor beta chains below was sequenced from the same sample in a study of shared clonotypes between healthy human individuals. Clones were sequenced by immunoSEQ multiplex PCR, and TCRdb holds only the in-frame ones, with some missing. This table holds about 530,000 clones, 90% to 96% found once. The material sequenced was naive CD4+ T cells sorted from blood. The subset was: CD45RA+ positively selected. The receptors shown here come from a woman aged 30 to 39 in good health.

The rearrangement links TRBV6-5 to TRBJ2-3; TRBD1 matches at 10 bases. Losses at the gene ends were 6 bases for V and 4 bases for J; bases not matched to a gene: 7. The germline V gene encodes CDR1 MNHEY and CDR2 SVGAGI. The CDR3 contains 15 residues. CDR3 amino acids: CASRTGQGRPDTQYF. The CDR3, as DNA: TGTGCCAGCAGGACGGGACAGGGGAGGCCAGATACGCAGTATTTT.

The chain joins TRBV14 to TRBJ2-1, with 8 bases matching TRBD2. The CDR3 loop spans 15 amino acids. J lost 4 bases, V lost 5 bases, and 7 bases had no gene match. The germline CDR1 and CDR2 sequences are SGHDN and FVKESK. This CDR3 reads CASSSRIAGYNEQFF. For the CDR3, the DNA is TGTGCCAGCAGCTCCCGGATAGCGGGGTACAATGAGCAGTTCTTC.

The V call is TRBV7-9, the J call TRBJ2-7, with D possibly matching TRBD2 (6 bases). This CDR3 contains 15 residues. Deletions cut 5 bases from V and 5 bases from J, with 19 bases between. Germline V gene data show CDR1 as SEHNR and CDR2 as FQNEAQ (reference sequence). The CDR3 sequence: CASSKNSGTPHEQYF. The CDR3 DNA is TGTGCCAGCAGCAAGAACTCCGGGACTCCCCACGAGCAGTACTTC.

J is TRBJ2-7 and V is TRBV29-1; 8 bases are a match to TRBD1. The CDR3 loop spans 14 amino acids. With 0 bases clipped from V and 3 bases from J, the junction kept 4 bases outside the gene matches. Germline V gives CDR1 SQVTM, CDR2 ANQGSEA. The CDR3 loop reads CSVEDQGAGYEQYF. The CDR3 DNA follows: TGCAGCGTTGAAGATCAGGGGGCCGGCTACGAGCAGTACTTC.

The V gene is TRBV4-1, the J gene TRBJ1-5, with no clear D. V lost 4 bases and J 5 bases, leaving 18 bases between the germline ends. Germline loops: CDR1 MGHRA, CDR2 YSYEKL. CDR3 length: 16 amino acids. CDR3 nucleotide sequence: TGCGCCAGCAGCCGATCATTCCCGGCAGGCGATCAGCCCCAGCATTTT. Translation: CASSRSFPAGDQPQHF.

This chain joins TRBV5-8 and TRBJ1-4; 9 positions agree with TRBD1. CDR3 length equals 16 residues. V trimming: 4 bases; J trimming: 3 bases; junction bases outside the gene matches: 7. Germline CDR1 reads SGHTS; CDR2 reads YDEGEE. CDR3 amino acids: CASSPGTGLSNEKLFF. CDR3 nucleotides: TGTGCCAGCAGCCCTGGGACAGGGTTATCTAATGAAAAACTGTTTTTT.

The chain recombines TRBV13 with TRBJ2-5; tentatively, D is TRBD1 or TRBD2 (5 bases each). The CDR3 sequence is 17 residues long. Germline CDR1 and CDR2: PRHDT and FYEKMQ (reference sequence). V was shortened by 3 bases and J by 4 bases, with 21 bases between the two germline ends. This CDR3 reads CASSLGTGTPSGETQYF. CDR3 bases: TGTGCCAGCAGCTTGGGCACCGGGACCCCGAGCGGAGAGACCCAGTACTTC.

This clone was seen once. The chain couples TRBV9 to TRBJ1-6; no reliable D call. V was pared by 1 base and J by 4 bases, with 6 bases between. In germline, CDR1 is SGDLS, CDR2 YYNGEE. The CDR3 length is 14 residues. The CDR3 here is CASSVLGYNSPLHF. CDR3 DNA: TGTGCCAGCAGCGTATTGGGGTATAATTCACCCCTCCACTTT.

The genes are TRBV6-1 and TRBJ2-7; D gene uncertain. The CDR3 contains 11 residues. Germline V gives CDR1 MNHNS, CDR2 SASEGT. Trimming removed 8 bases from V and 3 bases from J, with 8 bases in between. This CDR3 is CASGKFYEQYF. CDR3 DNA sequence: TGTGCCAGCGGGAAGTTCTACGAGCAGTACTTC.

DNA for the CDR3: TGCGCCAGCAGCTTGGGGGCGGGGACTTCCGAAGAGACCCAGTACTTC. It encodes CASSLGAGTSEETQYF. The chain links TRBV5-1 to TRBJ2-5, with D perhaps TRBD2 (6 bases). Between the trimmed V and J ends, which lost 0 bases and 3 bases, there was a span of 15 bases. CDR3 size: 16 residues. CDR1 SGHRS and CDR2 YFSETQ come from the germline V gene.

The gene calls are TRBV5-1 and TRBJ2-7; 13 bases fit TRBD2. CDR3 length: 16 amino acids. The germline V gene encodes CDR1 SGHRS and CDR2 YFSETQ. Trimming took 2 bases from V and 5 from J; bases not matched to a gene: 7. CDR3 bases: TGCGCCAGCAGCTTACTAGCGGGAGGGCCAAAACACGAGCAGTACTTC. Protein product: CASSLLAGGPKHEQYF. The whole variable domain, filled in from reference TRBV5-1 and TRBJ2-7, reads KAGVTQTPRYLIKTRGQQVTLSCSPISGHRSVSWYQQTPGQGLQFLFEYFSETQRNKGNFPGRFSGRQFSNSRSEMNVSTLELGDSALYLCASSLLAGGPKHEQYFGPGTRLTVT.

To note about this clone: Additional DNA sequences in this sample encode the identical CDR3. The chain links TRBV27 to TRBJ2-1; D remains unclear. CDR3 size: 11 residues. V dropped 1 base and J dropped 8 bases, with 3 bases sitting between them. Germline values: CDR1 MNHEY, CDR2 SMNVEV (reference sequence). The chain's CDR3 is CASSLFHEQFF. In nucleotides, the CDR3 is TGTGCCAGCAGTTTATTTCATGAGCAGTTCTTC.

This chain joins TRBV9 and TRBJ2-2; possibly TRBD1 for D (7 bases). The CDR3 extends over 15 amino acids. CDR1 SGDLS and CDR2 YYNGEE come from the germline V gene. V gave up 5 bases and J gave up 4 bases, with 15 bases separating them. The CDR3 reads CASSTQGGATGELFF. The CDR3 DNA reads as TGTGCCAGCAGTACCCAGGGGGGCGCCACCGGGGAGCTGTTTTTT.

This rearrangement joins TRBV10-2 to TRBJ1-5; D may be TRBD1 (5 bases). Germline CDR1 reads WSHSY; CDR2 reads SAAADI. The CDR3 contains 13 residues. V lost 4 bases and J lost 4, with 8 bases in between. The CDR3 sequence is CASSAGMNQPQHF. The CDR3 DNA is TGCGCCAGCAGTGCAGGGATGAATCAGCCCCAGCATTTT.

This clone showed up just once. This rearrangement joins TRBV28 to TRBJ2-7, with 11 bases aligning to TRBD2. With V trimmed by 4 bases and J by 2 bases, 7 bases remained unmatched. The germline gives CDR1 MDHEN, CDR2 SYDVKM. The CDR3 loop spans 16 amino acids. CDR3 region: CASSSPSGRSTYEQYF. The CDR3 coding sequence is TGTGCCAGCAGTTCACCTAGCGGGAGGAGCACCTACGAGCAGTACTTC. The complete variable domain, with remaining parts taken from reference TRBV28 and TRBJ2-7, reads DVKVTQSSRYLVKRTGEKVFLECVQDMDHENMFWYRQDPGLGLRLIYFSYDVKMKEKGDIPEGYSVSREKKERFSLILESASTNQTSMYLCASSSPSGRSTYEQYFGPGTRLTVT.

Regarding this clone: The sample contains more than one DNA sequence encoding this CDR3. The rearrangement joins TRBV7-9 to TRBJ1-4; 7 bases align to TRBD1. There are 14 residues in the CDR3. The V gene end was trimmed by 5 bases and the J gene end by 4 bases; junction bases not matched to a gene: 4. The germline gives CDR1 SEHNR, CDR2 FQNEAQ (reference sequence). CDR3 residues: CASSLGQLNEKLFF. DNA of the CDR3: TGTGCCAGCAGCCTGGGACAGCTTAATGAAAAACTGTTTTTT.

The J gene is TRBJ2-1, the V gene TRBV30; D is unclear. Trimming took off 1 base at V and 9 bases at J, with 7 bases between the two ends. Germline V gene sequence: CDR1 GTSNPN, CDR2 SVGIG (reference sequence). The CDR3 is made up of 11 amino acids. CDR3 residues: CAWSAGGEQFF. The CDR3 nucleotides read TGTGCCTGGAGTGCGGGCGGTGAGCAGTTCTTC.

V is TRBV29-1 and J is TRBJ1-1; the match to TRBD1 covers 7 bases. With 6 bases clipped from V and 7 bases from J, the junction kept 2 bases outside the gene matches. The germline V gene encodes CDR1 SQVTM and CDR2 ANQGSEA. The CDR3 is 10 residues long. CDR3 loop: CSVRDSEAFF. The DNA for the CDR3 is TGCAGCGTAAGGGACAGTGAAGCTTTCTTT. Using reference TRBV29-1 and TRBJ1-1 for the parts outside the CDR3, the full variable domain is SAVISQKPSRDICQRGTSLTIQCQVDSQVTMMFWYRQQPGQSLTLIATANQGSEATYESGFVIDKFPISRPNLTFSTLTVSNMSPEDSSIYLCSVRDSEAFFGQGTRLTVV.

V usage is TRBV6-5 and J usage is TRBJ1-1; 9 nucleotides line up with TRBD1. CDR3 size: 14 residues. The V and J ends lost 6 bases and 6 bases, in that order; junction bases with no gene match: 8. Germline V gives CDR1 MNHEY, CDR2 SVGAGI. This chain's CDR3 is CASRVDRGVSEAFF. The CDR3 bases are TGTGCCAGCAGAGTGGACAGGGGTGTTTCTGAAGCTTTCTTT.

This chain uses TRBV9 with TRBJ2-7; no definite D call. Germline CDR1 SGDLS, CDR2 YYNGEE. This CDR3 is 13 amino acids long. Trimming took off 3 bases at V and 4 bases at J, with 11 bases between the two ends. The chain's CDR3 is CASSAKNPYEQYF. The CDR3 DNA reads as TGTGCCAGCAGCGCAAAGAACCCGTACGAGCAGTACTTC.

The rearrangement joins TRBV7-9 to TRBJ2-7; 9 bases line up with TRBD1. J lost 2 bases, V lost 1 base, and 3 bases had no gene match. The CDR3 is 15 amino acids. Germline loops: CDR1 SEHNR, CDR2 FQNEAQ (reference sequence). CDR3 amino acids: CASSLETGGPYEQYF. In DNA form, the CDR3 reads TGTGCCAGCAGCTTAGAGACAGGGGGTCCCTACGAGCAGTACTTC.

The V and J genes are TRBV2 and TRBJ2-2; TRBD1 or TRBD2 may be the D gene (5 bases each). The CDR3 loop spans 14 amino acids. V was clipped by 10 bases and J by 4 bases, with 16 bases between them. Germline CDR1 and CDR2: SNHLY and FYNNEI. CDR3 residues: CATRGRALTGELFF. The CDR3, as DNA: TGTGCCACTAGGGGACGAGCACTCACCGGGGAGCTGTTTTTT.